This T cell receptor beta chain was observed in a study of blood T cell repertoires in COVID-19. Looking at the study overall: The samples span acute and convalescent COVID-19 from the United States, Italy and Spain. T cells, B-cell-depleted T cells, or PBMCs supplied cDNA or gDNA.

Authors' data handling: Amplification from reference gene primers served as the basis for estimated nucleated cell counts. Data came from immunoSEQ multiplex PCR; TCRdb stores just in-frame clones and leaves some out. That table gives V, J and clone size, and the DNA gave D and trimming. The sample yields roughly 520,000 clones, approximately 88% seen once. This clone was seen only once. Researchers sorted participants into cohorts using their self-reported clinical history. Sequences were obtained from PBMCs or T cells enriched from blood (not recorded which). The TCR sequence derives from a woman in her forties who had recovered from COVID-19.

CDR3 amino acids: CASSYDPGQGVYGYTF. In DNA form, the CDR3 reads TGTGCCAGCAGCTACGATCCGGGACAGGGGGTCTATGGCTACACCTTC. V gene TRBV7-9 combines with J gene TRBJ1-2, with 11 positions matching TRBD1. The CDR3 extends over 16 amino acids. In germline, CDR1 is SEHNR, CDR2 FQNEAQ (reference sequence). Losses at the gene ends were 4 bases for V and 4 bases for J; bases not matched to a gene: 8.